Given below is one T cell receptor beta chain in context. Antigen: not known. Primers: 60 Vbeta forward and 13 Jbeta reverse. Sequenced by immunoSEQ multiplex PCR; TCRdb stores in-frame clones only, minus some. The table records 200,000 to 250,000 clones, around 88% of them present only once. This sample was taken from a study of cytomegalovirus exposure and HLA in healthy donors. Notes on the study in general: The productive fraction for most TCR beta V segments was about 87% or about 30% in an earlier analysis. Accurate prediction of most subjects' HLA-A and HLA-B alleles from TCR beta sequences was reported.

Trimming pared 0 bases from V and 8 bases from J, leaving 8 bases between. CDR1 and CDR2 from the germline V gene are SGHDT and YYEEEE. There are 13 residues in the CDR3. Sample: PBMCs. This chain joins TRBV5-6 and TRBJ1-4; the D is unclear. This clonotype originated in a woman aged 18 to 35 in good health and CMV-seronegative. The chain's CDR3 is CASSLDREEKLFF. CDR3 nucleotide sequence: TGTGCCAGCAGCTTGGACAGAGAAGAAAAACTGTTTTTT.